What follows describes a single T cell receptor (beta chain). Authors' analysis steps: Amplification from reference gene primers served as the basis for estimated nucleated cell counts. Generated by immunoSEQ multiplex PCR, the TCRdb table keeps only in-frame clones and is missing some. The V and J calls and clone size are taken from that table; D and trimming were inferred from the DNA. The sample holds some 150,000 clones, 75% to 85% seen once. V was clipped by 5 bases and J by 9 bases; unmatched bases: 6. Looked up from germline, CDR1 is LNHDA and CDR2 is SQIVND (reference sequence). The CDR3 covers 13 residues. The record originates from a study of blood T cell repertoires in COVID-19. About the research overall: Sites in the United States, Italy and Spain provided acute and convalescent COVID-19 samples. PBMCs, B-cell-depleted T cells, or T cells provided the cDNA or gDNA that made up the material.

The sequence was obtained from a man between 45 and 60 years old with acute or convalescent COVID-19. The chain carries TRBV19 and TRBJ1-2; 10 bases match TRBD1. Sample: peripheral blood. The CDR3 coding sequence is TGTGCCAGTAGTGTATGGACAGGGGGAAGCTACACCTTC. Translation gives CASSVWTGGSYTF.